What follows is one T cell receptor beta chain and its context. Its antigen is as yet unknown. Per germline, CDR1 MNHEY and CDR2 SVGAGI. This CDR3 is 15 amino acids long. V lost 0 bases, J lost 5 bases, and 13 bases lay in between. These data belong to a study of cytomegalovirus exposure and HLA in healthy donors. Study as a whole: The study's early data release held about 85 million unique TCRs from HLA-typed donors.

Overall study results and limits: Diagnosis of cytomegalovirus status made by the classifier reportedly showed high specificity and sensitivity. Donor immune exposure was known only as CMV serostatus. TCR beta V segments were, for the most part, productive about 90% or about 30% of the time in an earlier analysis.

The PCR made use of 60 Vbeta and 13 Jbeta primers. TCRdb keeps only in-frame clones here, not all; method: immunoSEQ multiplex PCR. The table includes 90,000 to 120,000 clones, about 70% detected once. V and J are TRBV6-5 and TRBJ2-5, with D uncertain. The clonotype originates from a man aged 45-60 years in good health and CMV-seropositive. The sample consisted of PBMCs. Here the CDR3 DNA reads TGTGCCAGCAGTTACTCGAGAGGCAGCCCGGAGACCCAGTACTTC. This encodes CASSYSRGSPETQYF.